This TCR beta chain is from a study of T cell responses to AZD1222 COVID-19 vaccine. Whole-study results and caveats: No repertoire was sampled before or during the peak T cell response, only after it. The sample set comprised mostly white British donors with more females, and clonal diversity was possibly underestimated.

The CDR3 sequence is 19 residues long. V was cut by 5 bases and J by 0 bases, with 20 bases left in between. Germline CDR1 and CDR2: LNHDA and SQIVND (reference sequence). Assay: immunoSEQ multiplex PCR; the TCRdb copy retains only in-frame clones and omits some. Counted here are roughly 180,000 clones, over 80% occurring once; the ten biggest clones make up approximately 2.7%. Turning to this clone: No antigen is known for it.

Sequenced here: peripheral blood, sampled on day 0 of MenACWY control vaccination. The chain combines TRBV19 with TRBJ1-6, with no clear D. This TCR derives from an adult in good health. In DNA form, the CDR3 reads TGTGCCAGTAGTCCCAGTAACATTCGGGCAAGCTCCTATAATTCACCCCTCCACTTT. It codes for CASSPSNIRASSYNSPLHF.